Listed below are T cell receptor beta chains from one sample, sequenced in a study of cytomegalovirus exposure and HLA in healthy donors. Sequencing used immunoSEQ multiplex PCR; TCRdb keeps in-frame clones, though not all of them. This sample has some 130,000 clones, with over 70% found just once. The specimen was PBMCs. The receptors were gathered from a man aged 30-40 years in good health and CMV-seronegative. CDR3s include the opening cysteine and the closing phenylalanine or tryptophan. The D gene is left open where the match is weak. Clone sizes are given selectively: once, few, many, or a class where the clone is expanded.

v_call: TRBV9; clone_size: -; j_call: TRBJ2-1; d_call: -; cdr3_nt: TGTGCCAGCAGCGTAGCGACGGGGGTAACGGACAATGAGCAGTTCTTC; cdr3_aa: CASSVATGVTDNEQFF
v_call: TRBV28; clone_size: -; j_call: TRBJ2-3; d_call: -; cdr3_nt: TGTGCCAGCAGCCGTATCGGAGGGGGCCAGCAATGGAGCACAGATACGCAGTATTTT; cdr3_aa: CASSRIGGGQQWSTDTQYF
v_call: TRBV11-2; clone_size: -; j_call: TRBJ1-2; d_call: -; cdr3_nt: TGTGCCAGCAGCCCCCGCAGGGTTTATGGCTACACCTTC; cdr3_aa: CASSPRRVYGYTF
v_call: TRBV7-2; clone_size: -; j_call: TRBJ2-2; d_call: TRBD2; cdr3_nt: TGTGCCAGCAGCTTAGCGGGAGGGAGCTCCGGGGAGCTGTTTTTT; cdr3_aa: CASSLAGGSSGELFF
v_call: TRBV5-4; clone_size: -; j_call: TRBJ1-1; d_call: -; cdr3_nt: TGTGCCAGCAGCTTATCGACGGGAGACGCTTTCTTT; cdr3_aa: CASSLSTGDAFF
v_call: TRBV25-1; clone_size: -; j_call: TRBJ2-1; d_call: TRBD2; cdr3_nt: TGTGCCAGCAGTCCCCCCACAGGCGGGGGAAATGAGCAGTTCTTC; cdr3_aa: CASSPPTGGGNEQFF
v_call: TRBV5-5; clone_size: few; j_call: TRBJ1-1; d_call: -; cdr3_nt: TGTGCCAGCAGCGCAGGACAGCTCTTGAACACTGAAGCTTTCTTT; cdr3_aa: CASSAGQLLNTEAFF
v_call: TRBV15; clone_size: -; j_call: TRBJ2-5; d_call: -; cdr3_nt: TGTGCCACCAGCCTTGCGGGGAAGACCCAGTACTTC; cdr3_aa: CATSLAGKTQYF
v_call: TRBV2; clone_size: -; j_call: TRBJ2-5; d_call: TRBD1; cdr3_nt: TGTGCCAGCAGTACCGGGACAGGGGGCGCAGAGACCCAGTACTTC; cdr3_aa: CASSTGTGGAETQYF
v_call: TRBV2; clone_size: -; j_call: TRBJ2-7; d_call: TRBD1; cdr3_nt: TGTGCCAGCAGGAGGGGGACAGGCTTATCCTACGAGCAGTACTTC; cdr3_aa: CASRRGTGLSYEQYF
v_call: TRBV7-2; clone_size: -; j_call: TRBJ2-3; d_call: -; cdr3_nt: TGTGCCAGCAGCTTAGGACTGCGCACAGATACGCAGTATTTT; cdr3_aa: CASSLGLRTDTQYF
v_call: TRBV10-3; clone_size: -; j_call: TRBJ2-2; d_call: TRBD1; cdr3_nt: TGTGCCATCAGTGACCTAGGGACAGGAGACACCGGGGAGCTGTTTTTT; cdr3_aa: CAISDLGTGDTGELFF
v_call: TRBV7-2; clone_size: -; j_call: TRBJ1-2; d_call: -; cdr3_nt: TGTGCCAGCAGCTCGTGGGGGACAACTAACTATGGCTACACCTTC; cdr3_aa: CASSSWGTTNYGYTF
v_call: TRBV28; clone_size: -; j_call: TRBJ2-6; d_call: TRBD2; cdr3_nt: TGTGCCAGCAGTCCCCTAGCGGAATCCTCTGGGGCCAACGTCCTGACTTTC; cdr3_aa: CASSPLAESSGANVLTF
v_call: TRBV7-8; clone_size: -; j_call: TRBJ2-2; d_call: -; cdr3_nt: TGTGCCAGCAGCTCCCGGGGGACCGACACCGGGGAGCTGTTTTTT; cdr3_aa: CASSSRGTDTGELFF
v_call: TRBV14; clone_size: -; j_call: TRBJ2-7; d_call: TRBD2; cdr3_nt: TGTGCCAGCAGCCAAGATTGGACTAGCGGGACCGTACAGTACTTC; cdr3_aa: CASSQDWTSGTVQYF
v_call: TRBV6-5; clone_size: -; j_call: TRBJ1-1; d_call: -; cdr3_nt: TGTGCCAGCAGCCGGGGCACTGAAGCTTTCTTT; cdr3_aa: CASSRGTEAFF
v_call: TRBV23-1; clone_size: -; j_call: TRBJ2-5; d_call: TRBD2; cdr3_nt: TGCGCCAGCAGTCAATCGGGACTAGCGACCCAAGAGACCCAGTACTTC; cdr3_aa: CASSQSGLATQETQYF
v_call: TRBV10-3; clone_size: -; j_call: TRBJ2-5; d_call: -; cdr3_nt: TGTGCCATCAGGTTGGCAGGACAAGAGACCCAGTACTTC; cdr3_aa: CAIRLAGQETQYF
v_call: TRBV7-6; clone_size: -; j_call: TRBJ2-1; d_call: TRBD1; cdr3_nt: TGTGCCAGCAGCCTACAGGGGTCCTACAATGAGCAGTTCTTC; cdr3_aa: CASSLQGSYNEQFF
v_call: TRBV28; clone_size: once; j_call: TRBJ2-4; d_call: -; cdr3_nt: TGTGCCAGTCTCGCGGTAGCCAAAAACATTCAGTACTTC; cdr3_aa: CASLAVAKNIQYF
v_call: TRBV5-4; clone_size: -; j_call: TRBJ2-7; d_call: TRBD2; cdr3_nt: TGTGCCAGCAGCTTGGGACTAGCGCCCTACGAGCAGTACTTC; cdr3_aa: CASSLGLAPYEQYF
v_call: TRBV1; clone_size: -; j_call: TRBJ2-5; d_call: -; cdr3_nt: TGCACCAGCAGCCTCCTTGGGGCGGGAGGATTAAAGACCCAGTACTTC; cdr3_aa: CTSSLLGAGGLKTQYF
v_call: TRBV14; clone_size: -; j_call: TRBJ1-4; d_call: -; cdr3_nt: TGTGCCAGCAGTCTAATGGGCGAAAAACTGTTTTTT; cdr3_aa: CASSLMGEKLFF
v_call: TRBV27; clone_size: -; j_call: TRBJ1-4; d_call: TRBD1; cdr3_nt: TGTGCCAGCAGGACAGGGTGGCTTGTTGAAAAACTGTTTTTT; cdr3_aa: CASRTGWLVEKLFF